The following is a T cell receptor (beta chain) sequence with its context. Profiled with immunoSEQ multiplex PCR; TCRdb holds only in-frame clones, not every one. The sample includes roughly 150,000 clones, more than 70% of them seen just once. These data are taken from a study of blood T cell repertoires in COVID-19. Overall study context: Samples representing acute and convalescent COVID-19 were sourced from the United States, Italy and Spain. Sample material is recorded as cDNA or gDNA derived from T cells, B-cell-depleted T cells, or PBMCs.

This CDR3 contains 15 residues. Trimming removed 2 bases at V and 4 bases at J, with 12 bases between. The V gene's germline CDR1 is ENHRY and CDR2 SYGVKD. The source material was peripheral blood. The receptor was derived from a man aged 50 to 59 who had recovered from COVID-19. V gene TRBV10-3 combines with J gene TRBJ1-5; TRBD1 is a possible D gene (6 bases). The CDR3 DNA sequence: TGTGCCATCAGTGAGGGACAGACTTTTAATCAGCCCCAGCATTTT. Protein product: CAISEGQTFNQPQHF.